Listed here are 26 T cell receptor beta chains from one sample, sequenced in a study of T cells in Graves' hyperthyroidism and ophthalmopathy. Regions amplified from RNA transcripts were the TCR beta CDR3 regions. Initially, a first-round RT-PCR of the TCR CDR3 employed the HTBI primer set. One entry per CDR3 protein results from TCRdb running MiXCR on the multiplex PCR reads. The sample has hundreds of thousands of distinct CDR3 sequences; around 25% are singletons. The sample was blood. The receptors were sampled from a man aged 35 to 55 with Graves' hyperthyroidism that later progressed to Graves' ophthalmopathy.

This chain uses TRBV6-5 with TRBJ2-5, with 7 bases that match TRBD2. Germline V CDR1 and CDR2: MNHEY, SVGAGI. The trim removed 2 bases at V and 4 bases at J, leaving 7 bases unmatched. This CDR3 spans 15 amino acids. CDR3 amino acids: CASSYTGGGSETQYF. The CDR3 DNA follows: TGTGCCAGCAGTTACACGGGAGGAGGTTCAGAGACCCAGTACTTC.

This clonotype came up many times. The chain carries TRBV30 and TRBJ1-5; no clear D. Looked up from germline, CDR1 is GTSNPN and CDR2 is SVGIG (reference sequence). V lost 0 bases, J lost 4 bases, and 4 bases lay in between. The CDR3 is made up of 12 amino acids. Written as DNA, the CDR3 is TGTGCCTGGAGTGTCAAGAATCAGCCCCAGCATTTT. Residues: CAWSVKNQPQHF.

The chain is built from TRBV6-2 or TRBV6-3 and TRBJ1-1; a possible D gene is TRBD1 (6 bases). This CDR3 is 15 amino acids long. Deletions cut 7 bases from V and 3 bases from J, with 18 bases between. The V gene's germline CDR1 is MNHEY and CDR2 SVGEGT. This CDR3 reads CASNTGQPGDTEAFF. In DNA, the CDR3 is TGTGCCAGCAACACAGGGCAGCCGGGGGACACTGAAGCTTTCTTT.

Many counts were recorded for this clonotype. The V gene is TRBV7-3, the J gene TRBJ2-2; no clear D. The CDR3 is made up of 16 amino acids. CDR1 is SGHTA and CDR2 is FQGTGA in the germline V gene. V was cut by 2 bases and J by 1 base, with 11 bases left in between. This CDR3 is CASSLSMHRNTGELFF. In DNA form, the CDR3 reads TGTGCCAGCAGCTTATCGATGCACAGGAACACCGGGGAGCTGTTTTTT.

The chain links TRBV19 to TRBJ1-1; D perhaps matches TRBD1 (5 bases). V was shortened by 7 bases and J by 6 bases, with 18 bases between the two germline ends. This CDR3 region has 14 residues. Germline V gene data show CDR1 as LNHDA and CDR2 as SQIVND (reference sequence). The CDR3 spells CASIPTDLASEAFF. As DNA, the CDR3 is TGTGCCAGTATCCCGACAGATCTTGCCTCTGAAGCTTTCTTT.

At least ten counts were recorded for this clonotype. J is TRBJ1-2 and V is TRBV10-2; 10 nucleotides match TRBD1. This CDR3 has 15 amino acids. Germline values: CDR1 WSHSY, CDR2 SAAADI. The V segment lost 4 bases and the J segment 3 bases; nucleotides outside the gene matches: 5. CDR3 residues: CASSVGTGVDYGYTF. The CDR3 coding sequence is TGCGCCAGCAGTGTCGGGACAGGGGTTGACTATGGCTACACCTTC.

The rearrangement uses TRBV20-1 and TRBJ1-1; D gene uncertain. From germline, CDR1 is DFQATT and CDR2 SNEGSKA (reference sequence). This CDR3 is built from 14 residues. V was shortened by 3 bases and J by 4 bases, with 15 bases between the two germline ends. The CDR3 is CSARTDGGVTEAFF. The CDR3 DNA sequence: TGCAGTGCTAGGACGGACGGTGGGGTCACTGAAGCTTTCTTT.

This clonotype was counted at least ten times. The rearrangement joins TRBV6-5 to TRBJ1-2; D unresolved. Germline lookup yields CDR1 MNHEY and CDR2 SVGAGI. The CDR3 is made up of 14 amino acids. Trimming pared 4 bases from V and 4 bases from J, leaving 13 bases between. The CDR3 coding sequence is TGTGCCAGCAGTTCTTACAGACTATCCTATGGCTACACCTTC. Its protein is CASSSYRLSYGYTF.

The gene calls are TRBV7-2 and TRBJ2-7; 12 nucleotides match TRBD2. V lost 4 bases and J lost 3; bases outside the gene matches: 4. Per the germline V gene, CDR1 is SGHTA and CDR2 is FQGNSA. The CDR3 consists of 15 residues. The CDR3 spells CASSSRTSGNYEQYF. CDR3 nucleotide sequence: TGTGCCAGCAGCTCTCGGACTAGCGGGAACTACGAGCAGTACTTC.

This clonotype was counted at least ten times. This chain connects TRBV20-1 to TRBJ2-7; the match to TRBD1 covers 7 bases. The CDR3 sequence is 15 residues long. Germline CDR1 and CDR2: DFQATT and SNEGSKA (reference sequence). Trimming took 7 bases from V and 7 from J; bases not matched to a gene: 19. The chain's CDR3 is CSGMVWGRGMYEQYF. In nucleotides, the CDR3 is TGCAGTGGAATGGTCTGGGGCAGGGGGATGTATGAGCAGTACTTC.

This clonotype was counted only a few times. The V and J genes are TRBV27 and TRBJ2-7; D remains unclear. Deletions cut 4 bases from V and 4 bases from J, with 14 bases between. The CDR3 runs to 14 residues. CDR1 and CDR2 from the germline V gene are MNHEY and SMNVEV (reference sequence). The CDR3 region has the DNA TGTGCCAGCAGTTATCGAGGTTCGGTGTACGAGCAGTACTTC. This codes for CASSYRGSVYEQYF.

The chain employs TRBV7-2 and TRBJ2-5, with 11 bases lining up with TRBD1. The CDR3 has 15 residues. Germline trimming cut 0 bases from V and 7 bases from J; bases unmatched to any gene: 4. CDR1 and CDR2 from the germline V gene are SGHTA and FQGNSA. CDR3 DNA sequence: TGTGCCAGCAGCTTAGCGCTGGGACAGGGGGTGACCCAGTACTTC. This codes for CASSLALGQGVTQYF.

Concerning this clonotype: One end of the junction does not line up with germline, which may come from a read error. This sequence joins TRBV27 and TRBJ1-3; D gene unclear. This CDR3 spans 15 amino acids. Per the germline V gene, CDR1 is MNHEY and CDR2 is SMNVEV (reference sequence). CDR3 in amino acids: CASSSSRGSGDTIYF. Written as DNA, the CDR3 is TGTGCCAGCAGCTCCTCCCGAGGCTCTGGAGACACCATATATTTT.

The genes are TRBV7-2 and TRBJ1-3; unclear D gene. Trimming took 5 bases from V and 0 from J, leaving 8 bases between them. CDR1 is SGHTA and CDR2 is FQGNSA in the germline V gene. The CDR3 length is 14 residues. For the CDR3, the DNA is TGTGCCAGCAGCGACCATGCCTCTGGAAACACCATATATTTT. Protein product: CASSDHASGNTIYF.

This sequence joins TRBV3-1 and TRBJ2-2; weak D call: TRBD2 (6 bases). This CDR3 region has 17 residues. Germline V CDR1 and CDR2: LGHDT, YNNKEL (reference sequence). V lost 9 bases to trimming and J lost 0 bases, with 20 bases between them. DNA for the CDR3: TGTGCCAGTGAGCTTAGCCGGGAGCACTCGAACACCGGGGAGCTGTTTTTT. Its translation is CASELSREHSNTGELFF.

The sample holds many counts of this clonotype. The rearrangement uses TRBV20-1 and TRBJ2-2; D is perhaps TRBD2 (6 bases). This CDR3 is built from 15 residues. Germline V gene sequence: CDR1 DFQATT, CDR2 SNEGSKA (reference sequence). V was cut by 0 bases and J by 7 bases, with 15 bases left in between. The chain's CDR3 is CSARDPHGGIGELFF. CDR3 DNA sequence: TGCAGTGCTAGAGATCCTCACGGAGGGATCGGGGAGCTGTTTTTT.

This clonotype was counted only a few times. J is TRBJ1-2 and V is TRBV4-1; D call uncertain. Trimming took 0 bases from V and 9 from J, leaving 11 bases between them. The CDR3 spans 13 residues. Germline V lookup: CDR1 MGHRA, CDR2 YSYEKL. CDR3 protein: CASSQERPGRYTF. The CDR3 coding sequence is TGCGCCAGCAGCCAAGAGAGGCCTGGCCGCTACACCTTC.

The chain carries TRBV6-2 or TRBV6-3 and TRBJ2-7; D might be TRBD1 (6 bases). CDR3 length equals 15 residues. V lost 4 bases and J lost 3, with 16 bases in between. Germline CDR1 and CDR2: MNHEY and SVGEGT. The chain's CDR3 is CASSLDGTPIYEQYF. CDR3 nucleotides: TGTGCCAGCAGTTTAGACGGGACACCGATCTACGAGCAGTACTTC.

This clonotype has only a few counts. This chain connects TRBV3-1 to TRBJ2-2; 13 bases are shared with TRBD2. Per the germline V gene, CDR1 is LGHDT and CDR2 is YNNKEL (reference sequence). After removal of 3 bases from V and 7 bases from J, the junction contained 8 bases not matched to a gene. The CDR3 loop spans 17 amino acids. CDR3 coding DNA: TGTGCCAGCAGCCAGATCGGGACTAGCGGGACTCTCGGGGAGCTGTTTTTT. This codes for CASSQIGTSGTLGELFF.

This clonotype was found many times. This sequence joins TRBV18 and TRBJ1-2; weak D call: TRBD1 (5 bases). The CDR3 runs 14 residues. Trimming took off 6 bases at V and 2 bases at J, with 13 bases between the two ends. The germline CDR1 and CDR2 sequences are KGHSH and LQKENI. The CDR3 DNA sequence: TGTGCCAGCTCGTCCGGGACGGAGAACTATGGCTACACCTTC. This gives the protein CASSSGTENYGYTF.

In this sample, this clonotype turned up many times. This chain links TRBV9 with TRBJ2-7, with 10 positions matching TRBD2. The CDR3 length is 15 residues. CDR1 and CDR2 from the germline V gene are SGDLS and YYNGEE. V lost 2 bases and J lost 3; bases outside the gene matches: 5. Here the CDR3 reads CASSVRASGGYEQYF. CDR3 in DNA: TGTGCCAGCAGCGTCCGCGCTAGCGGGGGCTACGAGCAGTACTTC. Complete variable domain (other parts from reference TRBV9 and TRBJ2-7): DSGVTQTPKHLITATGQRVTLRCSPRSGDLSVYWYQQSLDQGLQFLIQYYNGEERAKGNILERFSAQQFPDLHSELNLSSLELGDSALYFCASSVRASGGYEQYFGPGTRLTVT.

This clonotype has a count of ten or more. The chain uses TRBV12-3 or TRBV12-4 and TRBJ2-7; possible D gene TRBD1, 5 bases. Deletions cut 8 bases from V and 4 bases from J, with 15 bases between. This CDR3 spans 13 amino acids. In DNA, the CDR3 is TGTGCCAGCTCCACTGGGGCCGATTACGAGCAGTACTTC. As protein: CASSTGADYEQYF.

J is TRBJ1-2 and V is TRBV6-1; tentative D call: TRBD1 (6 bases). Trimming cost V 7 bases and J 4 bases, with 16 bases left between them. CDR3 length: 14 amino acids. The germline CDR1 and CDR2 sequences are MNHNS and SASEGT. The CDR3, as DNA: TGTGCCAGCATTCAGGGGCTCCTGGGCTATGGCTACACCTTC. Translation: CASIQGLLGYGYTF.

The gene calls are TRBV30 and TRBJ2-7, with 7 bases fitting TRBD1. This CDR3 contains 14 residues. The germline CDR1 and CDR2 sequences are GTSNPN and SVGIG (reference sequence). The V gene end was trimmed by 4 bases and the J gene end by 3 bases; junction bases not matched to a gene: 9. The CDR3 protein is CAWMGRTGYYEQYF. The CDR3 DNA follows: TGTGCCTGGATGGGCAGGACAGGTTACTACGAGCAGTACTTC.

This clonotype has a handful of counts. The junction departs from germline at one end; a sequencing error may be responsible. The chain is built from TRBV18 and TRBJ1-2, with D tentatively TRBD1 (6 bases). The CDR3 consists of 16 residues. The V gene's germline CDR1 is KGHSH and CDR2 LQKENI. The DNA of the CDR3 is TGTGCCAGCTCACGTACCCGGACAGAAGCTAACCATGGCTACACCTTC. Translated, it gives CASSRTRTEANHGYTF.

The chain links TRBV28 to TRBJ1-3; D is possibly TRBD1 (6 bases). This CDR3 comprises 15 residues. Germline V gene data show CDR1 as MDHEN and CDR2 as SYDVKM. The V end was cut by 8 bases, the J end by 2 bases, with 16 bases between. The CDR3 is CASSSLGGPGNTIYF. CDR3 nucleotides: TGTGCCAGCTCGTCATTAGGGGGTCCTGGAAACACCATATATTTT.